The present entry profiles one TCR beta chain with its context. This clone was seen more than once but under ten times. Its recognized antigen is unknown. Base-call qualities are not available, and no considerably larger clone is one nucleotide away. In total, 666 healthy bone marrow donors made up the cohort. At the time of sampling, all cohort members were nominally healthy, though unrecorded immune exposures were likely present. The donor was CMV seronegative and belonged to the group of over 300 seronegative cohort members. A peripheral blood sample was provided by each donor, and peripheral blood mononuclear cells were used for TCR beta sequencing. The Qiagen DNeasy Blood Extraction Kit was used to extract genomic DNA from the blood cell samples. This sample was taken from a study of cytomegalovirus exposure and HLA in healthy donors (dated by TCRdb to about 2017). For context, the study as a whole: An earlier analysis of approximately 640 of the donors reported approximately 290 Gb of sequence data and 120 million or so unique TCR beta sequences from 150 million to 200 million T cells. An early release that covered 640 HLA-typed donors contained approximately 290 gigabases of sequencing data and around 80 million unique TCR sequences. Of the 398 genotyped donors, roughly 85% fell in the genetic ancestry cluster associated with self-reported Caucasian donors. The study aimed to test whether signatures of past pathogen exposure could be identified by cataloging public T cell receptors. Using immunosequencing, the study profiled T cell repertoires from 640 or so subjects and related those repertoires to cytomegalovirus serostatus. Along with the roughly 700-subject first cohort, a separate validation cohort of some 130 different subjects was used. High-throughput TCR immunosequencing, statistical association of individual TCRs with disease status, and machine learning were combined to predict cytomegalovirus infection status. A later analysis re-examined previously published TCR beta repertoires from just over 650 donors and added high-resolution HLA genotyping to investigate patterns of TCR occurrence. The later analysis used no new phenotypic data to find candidate immune exposures, relying instead on TCR beta sequences and their occurrence across donors. In an earlier analysis of 587 of the donors, high-throughput TCR beta sequencing was used to judge whether each TCR beta V gene segment behaved as functional or pseudogenic. Alongside the repertoire data, information on donor age, sex, ethnicity and CMV serostatus was compiled. In a later genetic analysis, genome-wide SNP genotypes for about three fifths of the roughly 670 donors were used, and that subset was treated as a discovery cohort. All discovery cohort repertoires had been generated using a single sequencing platform. HLA typing included class I and class II loci at four-digit resolution. The number of donors typed differed by locus, with roughly 629-640 for A, B, C, DRB1 and DQB1, 522 for DQA1, 600 to 610 for DPA1, and about 450 for DPB1. Roughly 5 DR-DQ haplotypes were handled as single units for association and clustering because linkage in the cohort was strong. Among roughly 370 genotyped donors of the cohort, an average of 235,054 unique TCR beta nucleotide sequences were sequenced per donor, about a sixth of them non-productive.

What the work shows at the level of the full study, not this receptor alone: In a later analysis, most CMV-associated TCR beta chains were found to appear HLA-restricted, with HLA associations seemingly driven largely by CMV exposure. A later genetic analysis associated a missense DCLRE1C variant with V-gene and J-gene trimming of TCR beta chains, and an independent cohort replicated the association. The cohort was sequenced for TCR beta chains only, and without alpha or paired-chain data the features that could be detected were limited. Approximately 16 rarely observed V segments, including chromosome 9 orphons, were excluded from the earlier analysis of approximately 500 of the donors because counts were too low. The 87-base-pair reads could not distinguish some IMGT-functional V segments, including TRBV6-2 and TRBV6-3, so those segments were excluded. Because HLA typing was missing for some donors at each locus, association tests included only the typed subset. A group of highly shared sequence variants was considered likely to be a technical artifact of the sequencing pipeline. The classifier was reported to diagnose cytomegalovirus status with high specificity and sensitivity in both the original and validation cohorts. In a later analysis, HLA-associated TCR beta chains showed more clonal expansion and lower generation probabilities than non-associated chains that were equally common. Immune exposure information for the cohort was limited to CMV serostatus. Correlated functional status among segregating V segments might be attributable to linkage disequilibrium, but an unknown experimental factor could not be ruled out. In vitro tests confirmed that a few of the cytomegalovirus-associated TCR beta chains recognize cytomegalovirus antigens. According to a later analysis, TCR association rates differed among HLA loci, with DRB1 alleles showing the most associated TCRs and HLA-C alleles showing the fewest. At a false discovery rate of 0.05, a later analysis linked around 17,000 TCR beta sequences to specific HLA alleles. While some public TCRs were present in many individuals, most TCR sequences turned up only very rarely across donors. An earlier analysis of approximately 570 of the donors showed that most TCR beta V segments appeared in productive rearrangements either about 90% or about 30% of the time, which broadly matched IMGT annotations. Strong co-occurrence of HLA alleles, especially DR and DQ, made assigning TCR associations to individual alleles difficult. According to a later analysis, parvovirus B19, influenza, CMV and Epstein-Barr virus appeared linked to several top co-occurrence clusters. A further reported finding was that TCR beta sequences accurately predicted the HLA-A and HLA-B alleles for most subjects in the first cohort. Presence/absence analyses assumed roughly uniform sequencing depth across donors, an assumption that may not hold. A later genetic analysis reported fewer N-insertions in productive TCRs among donors in an Asian-associated ancestry cluster than the approximately 670-donor mean. The study gave a list of 150 to 200 TCR beta chains associated with cytomegalovirus. According to the authors, the approach could potentially be generalized to other disease states and immunological phenotypes.

The trim is 3 bases for V and 8 bases for J, with a gap of 11 bases between the germline ends. CDR3 length: 13 amino acids, cysteine to phenylalanine. Only the CDR3 portion is preserved as DNA: 39 bases, with reading frame beginning at the first base. Reading the germline V gene gives CDR1 SGHVS and CDR2 FNYEAQ. The protocol used for the library was the immunoSEQ multiplex PCR assay. A mixture of 60 forward primers for TCR Vbeta segments and 13 reverse primers for TCR Jbeta segments was used in the multiplex PCR. The CDR3 region of rearranged TCR beta genes was amplified from genomic DNA with a multiplex PCR assay. Amplified TCR beta libraries were sequenced as 87-base-pair reads on the Illumina HiSeq System. The original pipeline was this. A later analysis counted about 82 million unique TCR beta chains across the 670 or so repertoires, and roughly 9.9 million of these chains were shared by at least two donors. Raw reads were error-corrected and collapsed into unique sequences with a nearest-neighbor algorithm that merged closely related sequences to remove PCR and sequencing errors. CDR3 sequences were aligned to IMGT reference sequences to assign V, D and J gene segments. Each retained sequence needed at least a six-nucleotide match to both a V gene segment and a J gene segment. A rearrangement was called productive if the CDR3 had no stop codons and remained in frame with V and J, and every other rearrangement was called non-productive. Following IMGT convention, CDR3 was defined as the stretch from the second conserved V-encoded cysteine up to the conserved J-encoded phenylalanine. The earlier analysis of about 500 of the donors excluded sequences that lacked an unambiguous match to a single V gene segment. In an earlier analysis of several hundred of the donors, V segments were called functional above 56.7% productive rearrangements and were called segregating when the between-donor standard deviation exceeded 5%. A statistical classification framework was built for diagnosing cytomegalovirus status from the catalog of TCR beta chain sequences. V and J gene assignment, in a later analysis, came from comparing TCR nucleotide sequences with IMGT/GENE-DB human TR gene sequences. The TCRdist pipeline was used in a later analysis to assign CDR3 sequences and most-parsimonious VDJ recombination scenarios. In a later analysis, each TCR beta chain was defined by its CDR3 amino acid sequence together with its V-gene family, and reads without a unique V-gene family were excluded. As a way to deal with suspected cross-contamination and a sequencing artifact, a later analysis dropped more than 500 nucleotide sequences that were highly shared and had low generation probability. For each public chain, a later analysis derived a clonal expansion index from normalized ranks of inferred template counts within each repertoire. Generation probabilities in a later analysis came from a VDJ recombination model fitted to out-of-frame rearrangements, and those results were checked against IGoR. In a later analysis, hypergeometric tests were used to score TCR-TCR, TCR-HLA and TCR-CMV co-occurrence, with a repertoire-size bias correction applied to TCR pairs. In a later analysis, false discovery rates were estimated by permuting HLA or CMV assignments 20 times. In a later analysis, co-occurring TCRs were grouped using DBSCAN, with TCRdist sequence similarity added in when clustering inside HLA-allele-positive subsets. Repertoires with fewer than 30,000 or more than 120,000 public chains, plus five repertoires with anomalous nucleotide sharing, were excluded from co-occurrence clustering. The clones in this table, taken by TCRdb from immuneACCESS, are in-frame only. Not every clone is retained; where verified, under half of the shortfall comes from an unresolved V gene, and the cause of the rest is unknown. That table gives V, J and clone size, and the DNA gave D and trimming. The sample table lists under 150,000 clones, 84% of them with a count of one. The ten most abundant clones make up less than 3% of the sample.

The V and J segments used are TRBV7-6 and TRBJ2-4; TRBD1 could be the D gene, as 6 bases match. This sequence originates from a man in his forties or fifties in good health and CMV-seronegative. The sample comprised PBMCs. The CDR3 protein sequence reads: CASSFPTGDIQYF. The nucleotides read TGTGCCAGCAGCTTCCCGACAGGTGACATTCAGTACTTC.